This entry describes one TCR beta chain. These data belong to a study of radiation and T cells in renal cell carcinoma. Time point: baseline pretreatment blood. Treatment noted: 15 Gy SBRT to primary tumor, nephrectomy 4 weeks later. Serial blood draws occurred at baseline and 2 and 4 weeks post-SBRT. Deletions cut 7 bases from V and 3 bases from J, with 10 bases between. Germline V lookup: CDR1 ENHRY, CDR2 SYGVKD. This CDR3 spans 13 amino acids. Profiled with immunoSEQ multiplex PCR; TCRdb holds only in-frame clones, not every one. This table holds about 88,000 clones, 75% to 90% found once. This sample comprised blood, obtained from a patient whose treatment included radiotherapy and nephrectomy. The receptor was isolated from a man between 45 and 60 years old with renal cell carcinoma. This rearrangement joins TRBV10-3 to TRBJ1-5, with TRBD1 as a possible D gene (5 bases). This CDR3 reads CAITPGTNQPQHF. The CDR3 coding sequence is TGTGCCATCACCCCAGGGACCAATCAGCCCCAGCATTTT.